These 26 T cell receptor beta chains were all obtained from the same sample, sequenced in a study of T cell repertoires in cytomegalovirus infection. MiXCR was run by TCRdb on the reads, yielding one entry per CDR3 protein. Of about 920,000 distinct CDR3 sequences listed, 30% to 40% are singletons. No antigens are known for them. The sequences come from cultured CD8+ T cells from PBMCs, collected from culture after CMV antigen stimulation. Receptors originate from a human donor in good health (CMV status not recorded). Some clones in this sample may be carry-over from other donors' samples.

This clonotype was seen a handful of times. V usage is TRBV6-4 and J usage is TRBJ1-2; a weak D match, TRBD1 (5 bases). Trimming left V 0 bases short and J 6 bases short, with 14 bases between. The CDR3 length is 15 residues. The germline CDR1 and CDR2 sequences are MRHNA and SNTAGT. CDR3 nucleotides: TGTGCCAGCAGTGACTCGGCAGGGTCGTTGGATGGCTACACCTTC. Protein: CASSDSAGSLDGYTF.

The chain carries TRBV4-1 and TRBJ2-3; tentative D call: TRBD2 (5 bases). The CDR3 runs to 17 residues. V shed 1 base and J shed 2 bases, with 16 bases lying between them. Per the germline V gene, CDR1 is MGHRA and CDR2 is YSYEKL. The CDR3 DNA sequence: TGCGCCAGCAGCCAAGTTGCCAGCGGACCTTACACAGATACGCAGTATTTT. Amino acid sequence: CASSQVASGPYTDTQYF.

Ten or more counts support this clonotype. The rearrangement uses TRBV7-2 and TRBJ2-1; a possible D gene is TRBD2 (5 bases). The CDR3 has 14 residues. Germline loops: CDR1 SGHTA, CDR2 FQGNSA. The V end lost 3 bases, the J end lost 4 bases, and 10 bases lay between the germline ends. The CDR3 loop reads CASSLGSVYNEQFF. The DNA of the CDR3 is TGTGCCAGCAGCTTGGGTAGCGTATACAATGAGCAGTTCTTC.

There are a few counts of this clonotype. V gene TRBV6-5 combines with J gene TRBJ1-2; the match to TRBD1 covers 10 bases. CDR3 size: 16 residues. V shed 6 bases, J shed 5 bases, and the junction held 12 bases outside the gene matches. Germline V gene lookup returns CDR1 MNHEY and CDR2 SVGAGI. CDR3 sequence (DNA): TGTGCCAGCAGCTTCCTTAGACAGGGGGCTTCATATGGCTACACCTTC. It yields the protein CASSFLRQGASYGYTF.

This clonotype came up many times. The V call is TRBV6-1, the J call TRBJ2-3; D remains ambiguous. Germline lookup yields CDR1 MNHNS and CDR2 SASEGT. This CDR3 spans 12 amino acids. The germline V and J ends were trimmed by 6 bases and 2 bases, with 6 bases remaining between them. This CDR3 is CASRIDTDTQYF. The CDR3 region has the DNA TGTGCCAGCAGGATTGACACAGATACGCAGTATTTT.

The chain uses TRBV3-1 and TRBJ2-7; maybe TRBD1 (5 bases). Trimming took 0 bases from V and 3 from J, leaving 12 bases between them. The CDR3 has 15 amino acids. CDR1 and CDR2 (germline): LGHDT, YNNKEL (reference sequence). CDR3 in amino acids: CASSQDPGHRYEQYV. The CDR3 DNA sequence: TGTGCCAGCAGCCAAGATCCTGGACACCGCTACGAGCAGTACGTC.

This clonotype was detected only a few times. The CDR3, as DNA: TGCAGTGCTCGTCCCCTCTCCTACAATGAGCAGTTCTTC. Its translation is CSARPLSYNEQFF. V is TRBV20-1 and J is TRBJ2-1; D gene unclear. The CDR3 consists of 13 residues. The ends were cut back, 5 bases at V and 0 bases at J, with 8 bases in the middle. Germline CDR1 reads DFQATT; CDR2 reads SNEGSKA (reference sequence).

In its sample, this clonotype was seen a few times. The chain recombines TRBV7-9 with TRBJ2-7, with 8 bases that match TRBD2. CDR3 size: 14 residues. V shed 2 bases and J 11 bases; nucleotides not matched to a gene: 11. Germline V CDR1 and CDR2: SEHNR, FQNEAQ (reference sequence). CDR3 protein: CASSLIAGPSNKYF. In DNA form, the CDR3 reads TGTGCCAGCAGCTTAATAGCGGGGCCGAGTAATAAGTACTTC.

The J gene is TRBJ2-1, the V gene TRBV12-3 or TRBV12-4, with D perhaps matching TRBD1 (6 bases). V gave up 3 bases and J gave up 4 bases, with 16 bases separating them. This CDR3 has 16 residues. The CDR3 DNA reads TGTGCCAGCAGTTTGTGGGGGCTAGCATTTTACAATGAGCAGTTCTTC. Protein sequence: CASSLWGLAFYNEQFF.

This clonotype came up many times. The chain is built from TRBV29-1 and TRBJ1-5, with D possibly TRBD1 on 5 matching bases. Between the trimmed V and J ends, which lost 4 bases and 5 bases, there was a span of 6 bases. This CDR3 has 11 amino acids. In germline, CDR1 is SQVTM, CDR2 ANQGSEA. DNA for the CDR3: TGCAGCGTTGGGGGGGATCAGCCCCAGCATTTT. It yields the protein CSVGGDQPQHF.

In its sample, this clonotype was seen a few times. The rearrangement uses TRBV27 and TRBJ2-7, with 12 positions matching TRBD2. CDR3 length equals 14 residues. V dropped 5 bases and J dropped 2; count of bases not matched to a gene: 1. The germline V gene encodes CDR1 MNHEY and CDR2 SMNVEV (reference sequence). The CDR3 loop is CASSRLAGAYEQYV. As DNA, the CDR3 is TGTGCCAGCAGTCGACTAGCGGGGGCCTACGAGCAGTACGTC.

The chain is built from TRBV7-9 and TRBJ2-3, with unresolved D. Between the trimmed V and J ends, which lost 0 bases and 4 bases, there was a span of 5 bases. This CDR3 region has 13 residues. Looked up from germline, CDR1 is SEHNR and CDR2 is FQNEAQ (reference sequence). The CDR3 DNA follows: TGTGCCAGCAGCTTAGCAGAGGCAGATACGCAGTATTTT. Translation: CASSLAEADTQYF.

This clonotype was recorded many times. The genes are TRBV6-2 or TRBV6-3 and TRBJ2-1; the D is unclear. The germline gives CDR1 MNHEY, CDR2 SVGEGT. The CDR3 covers 18 residues. With 2 bases removed from V and 0 bases from J, the gap between germline ends came to 17 bases. The CDR3 DNA sequence: TGTGCCAGCAGTTACCTGATTGGACGTAAGAGCTCCTACAATGAGCAGTTCTTC. Amino acid sequence: CASSYLIGRKSSYNEQFF.

This clonotype was seen ten or more times. The gene calls are TRBV7-2 and TRBJ2-1; D may correspond to TRBD1 or TRBD2 (5 bases each). V dropped 4 bases and J dropped 5 bases, with 21 bases sitting between them. This CDR3 comprises 17 residues. Looked up from germline, CDR1 is SGHTA and CDR2 is FQGNSA. The CDR3 nucleotides are TGTGCCAGCAGCTCATTATTCCGGGACCGAGCAGACAATGAGCAGTTCTTC. It codes for CASSSLFRDRADNEQFF.

In DNA, the CDR3 is TGTGCCAGCAGTTTATGGATGGGTGCGACCGGGGAGCTGTTTTTT. Its protein is CASSLWMGATGELFF. The chain links TRBV27 to TRBJ2-2; D uncertain. Germline V CDR1 and CDR2: MNHEY, SMNVEV (reference sequence). The CDR3 is made up of 15 amino acids. Deletions cut 1 base from V and 5 bases from J, with 11 bases between.

A single count supports this clonotype. A single base separates this from a much larger clone, so it may be a read error. The missing conserved phenylalanine or tryptophan at the end of this CDR3 makes a read error likely. The chain has TRBV7-2 and TRBJ2-1, with D tentatively TRBD1 (6 bases). V lost 5 bases to trimming and J lost 2 bases, with 16 bases between them. CDR1 and CDR2 (germline): SGHTA, FQGNSA. The CDR3 is made up of 16 amino acids. CDR3: CASSPSDRFTYNEQFS. DNA for the CDR3: TGTGCCAGCAGCCCCTCCGACAGGTTCACCTACAATGAGCAGTTCTCC.

V gene TRBV6-2 or TRBV6-3 combines with J gene TRBJ2-2; 8 nucleotides line up with TRBD2. V was clipped by 8 bases and J by 3 bases; unmatched bases: 14. This CDR3 has 17 amino acids. Germline CDR1 is MNHEY and CDR2 is SVGEGT. CDR3 loop: CASGKRGGLRYTGELFF. CDR3 nucleotides: TGTGCCAGCGGTAAACGGGGGGGCCTTCGTTACACCGGGGAGCTGTTTTTT.

The V and J genes are TRBV5-1 and TRBJ2-1; D possibly corresponds to TRBD2 (6 bases). Germline values: CDR1 SGHRS, CDR2 YFSETQ. V lost 3 bases and J 7 bases, leaving 26 bases between the germline ends. The length of the CDR3 is 18 residues. The CDR3 loop reads CASSWNPGLQFFSNEQFF. CDR3 in DNA: TGCGCCAGCAGCTGGAATCCGGGACTCCAGTTTTTTTCGAATGAGCAGTTCTTC.

This clonotype has only one observation. The chain couples TRBV3-1 to TRBJ2-2; D might be TRBD1 or TRBD2, each matching 5 bases. Germline loops: CDR1 LGHDT, CDR2 YNNKEL (reference sequence). The germline V and J ends were trimmed by 3 bases and 4 bases, with 18 bases remaining between them. This CDR3 contains 17 residues. CDR3 nucleotides: TGTGCCAGCAGCCATCGCTCACGGGACGGTCGCACCGGGGAGCTGTTTTTT. Residues: CASSHRSRDGRTGELFF.

This clonotype was seen just once. This chain links TRBV18 with TRBJ2-6, with a tentative D call TRBD1 (5 bases). The CDR3 is made up of 19 amino acids. V was cut by 1 base and J by 0 bases, with 16 bases left in between. Per the germline V gene, CDR1 is KGHSH and CDR2 is LQKENI. The CDR3 DNA sequence: TGTGCCAGCTCACCACTCGTTGACAGCGATAGCTCTGGGGCCAACGTCCTGACTTTC. Protein: CASSPLVDSDSSGANVLTF. The full variable domain, its missing parts supplied by reference TRBV18 and TRBJ2-6, is NAGVMQNPRHLVRRRGQEARLRCSPMKGHSHVYWYRQLPEEGLKFMVYLQKENIIDESGMPKERFSAEFPKEGPSILRIQQVVRGDSAAYFCASSPLVDSDSSGANVLTFGAGSRLTVL.

This sequence joins TRBV10-1 and TRBJ2-1, with no clear D. The CDR3 is 16 residues long. V was trimmed by 2 bases and J by 5 bases, leaving 16 bases between them. CDR1 is WNHNN, CDR2 SYGVQD, per germline (reference sequence). The chain's CDR3 is CASSEPGPPRNNEQFF. DNA of the CDR3: TGCGCCAGCAGTGAGCCAGGACCCCCCAGGAACAATGAGCAGTTCTTC.

The V gene is TRBV5-6, the J gene TRBJ2-2, with D possibly being TRBD2 (6 bases). The length of the CDR3 is 17 residues. The germline V gene encodes CDR1 SGHDT and CDR2 YYEEEE. Trimming took 3 bases from V and 2 from J, leaving 17 bases between them. Here the CDR3 reads CASSWGGINTNTGELFF. The CDR3 region has the DNA TGTGCCAGCAGCTGGGGAGGAATTAATACAAACACCGGGGAGCTGTTTTTT.

In this sample, this clonotype turned up a few times. The chain links TRBV4-1 to TRBJ1-1; D may be TRBD1 (6 bases). V was pared by 5 bases and J by 8 bases, with 18 bases between. This CDR3 is 14 amino acids long. The germline V gene encodes CDR1 MGHRA and CDR2 YSYEKL. CDR3: CASSFIIGQFEAFF. In DNA, the CDR3 is TGCGCCAGCAGCTTTATTATAGGACAGTTCGAAGCTTTCTTT.

The gene calls are TRBV6-2 or TRBV6-3 and TRBJ2-1, with 9 bases lining up with TRBD2. The trim removed 2 bases at V and 7 bases at J, leaving 6 bases unmatched. Germline values: CDR1 MNHEY, CDR2 SVGEGT. CDR3 length: 15 amino acids. CDR3 amino acids: CASSYTRGGQNEQFF. CDR3 DNA sequence: TGTGCCAGCAGTTACACGCGGGGGGGCCAAAATGAGCAGTTCTTC.

CDR3 sequence reads: CAIGSSGNTIYF. In DNA, the CDR3 is TGTGCCATCGGGTCCTCTGGAAACACCATATATTTT. This chain connects TRBV12-3 or TRBV12-4 to TRBJ1-3, with no clear D. CDR3 length: 12 amino acids. With 10 bases removed from V and 0 bases from J, the gap between germline ends came to 7 bases.

The chain couples TRBV20-1 to TRBJ1-1; no definite D call. The CDR3 has 12 amino acids. Trimming took 7 bases from V and 6 from J, leaving 15 bases between them. In germline, CDR1 is DFQATT, CDR2 SNEGSKA (reference sequence). The CDR3 coding sequence is TGCAGTGTTGCCTCTGGAGGGCCTGAAGCTTTCTTT. Its translation is CSVASGGPEAFF.